The clone carrying this TCR beta chain has at least ten counts. No antigen is known for it. This sample is part of a study of T cells in Graves' hyperthyroidism and ophthalmopathy. Study-wide background: Peripheral blood sampling occurred at initial diagnosis, before any treatment.

Study-wide results and caveats: Blood shared most expanded thyroid clonotypes above 0.001. The authors' 13 V-J model separated ophthalmopathy from stable hyperthyroidism.

Amplification of TCR beta CDR3 regions used RNA as the template. First-round RT-PCR with HTBI primers amplified the TCR CDR3 region. MiXCR was run by TCRdb on the multiplex PCR reads, yielding one entry per CDR3 protein. The sample has around 300,000 distinct CDR3 sequences, about 14% seen once. CDR1 and CDR2 (germline): LGHNT, FRNRAP. Trimming shortened V by 9 bases and J by 0 bases, and 15 bases separated the two germline ends. The CDR3 runs to 16 residues. This clonotype was sampled from a woman in her 30s with Graves' hyperthyroidism that later progressed to Graves' ophthalmopathy. Sequencing input: blood. The chain combines TRBV12-5 with TRBJ2-6; a possible D gene is TRBD1 (5 bases). As DNA, the CDR3 is TGTGCTAGCGGTACCCCCGACAGCTCTGGGGCCAACGTCCTGACTTTC. Translating gives CASGTPDSSGANVLTF.